Reported below is one T cell receptor beta chain. What it recognizes is unknown. This entry belongs to a study of monozygotic twins with inflammatory bowel disease. Regarding the study as a whole: There were differing immunosuppressive treatments, which may have added variability to patient repertoires.

Germline CDR1 SQVTM, CDR2 ANQGSEA. This CDR3 spans 15 amino acids. cDNA for each sample came from eight separate reactions. TCRdb derives one entry per CDR3 protein from the 5' RACE reads, leaving out DNA. This listing includes 300,000 to 400,000 distinct CDR3 sequences. The sequencing input was blood. The chain carries TRBV29-1 and TRBJ2-7; the D call from TCRdb, TRBD1, cannot be confirmed without DNA. The sequence was collected from a human donor with ulcerative colitis or Crohn's disease, or a healthy co-twin of an affected twin (not recorded which). CDR3 sequence reads: CSVGAPGPLMNEQYF.